A selection of T cell receptor beta chains follows, all from one sample in a study of blood T cell repertoires in COVID-19. Only in-frame clones appear in the TCRdb table, and some are missing; sequencing was by immunoSEQ multiplex PCR. The sample has 100,000 to 150,000 clones, roughly 90% seen once. What was sequenced was peripheral blood. These receptors all stem from a man in his sixties with COVID-19, enrolled during active disease. Each CDR3 is given without its conserved first and last residue.

TRBJ1-2,TRBV29-1,SVDEGGNYGYT
TRBJ2-2,TRBV14,ASSQVWAARGTGELF
TRBJ2-3,TRBV5-5,ASQKDSTTDTQY
TRBJ2-7,TRBV12-5,ASGFGGWYEQY
TRBJ1-4,TRBV27,ASSTRTGGTNEKLF
TRBJ2-7,TRBV28,ASWTGRPSKSYEQY
TRBJ1-2,TRBV5-1,ASSSRDTSIGYT
TRBJ2-7,TRBV3-1/TRBV3-2,ASSLIAGGYSYEQY
TRBJ1-2,TRBV4-1,ASSREGQPNYGYT
TRBJ1-3,TRBV5-1,ASSIGDSHFSGNTIY
TRBJ2-3,TRBV5-1,ASSLVAGVEDTQY
TRBJ2-5,TRBV11-2,ASSSSETQY
TRBJ1-5,TRBV28,ASSELGTGDSNQPQH
TRBJ1-1,TRBV13,ASIHRTGRLNTEAF
TRBJ2-3,TRBV27,ASSLWLAGAVDTQY
TRBJ1-1,TRBV6-1,ASSEVQTTGNTEAF
TRBJ2-2,TRBV7-9,ASSLRTGGVGELF
TRBJ2-5,TRBV21-1,ASSKGHTGGTQY
TRBJ1-5,TRBV19,ASSIEEGQSAKPQH
TRBJ1-1,TRBV5-1,ASSSDMNTEAF
TRBJ2-7,TRBV19,ASSLSGRETYEQY
TRBJ2-1,TRBV11-2,ASSRGLAENNEQF
TRBJ1-2,TRBV5-1,ASGFGANYGYT
TRBJ2-7,TRBV6-5,ASSSATLSGEQY
TRBJ2-1,TRBV10-3,AISDRQYNEQF
TRBJ1-4,TRBV20-1,SALRTEKLF
TRBJ1-6,TRBV28,ASRSTGGSYNSPLH
TRBJ2-6,TRBV28,ASRESSGANVLT
TRBJ1-1,TRBV12-5,ASGHVLREGAF
TRBJ2-7,TRBV5-4,ASSSPTGDSYEQY
TRBJ2-1,TRBV30,AWSPPVDIVEQF
TRBJ1-6,TRBV24-1,ATSESNSPLH
TRBJ1-4,TRBV5-1,ASSLGGAQREKLF
TRBJ1-1,TRBV13,ASSSGQGGTEAF
TRBJ1-3,TRBV12-3/TRBV12-4,ASNHRAGNTIY
TRBJ2-7,TRBV19,ASSMVAGSYEQY
TRBJ2-7,TRBV6-5,ASSQREGYEQY
TRBJ1-4,TRBV5-1,ASSFTPLGQRTNEKLF
TRBJ1-2,TRBV29-1,SVGQANYGYT
TRBJ1-4,TRBV6-6,ASSPGGGKLF
TRBJ2-3,TRBV5-1,ASSLDVVVTQY
TRBJ2-5,TRBV30,AWNGNIQETQY
TRBJ1-1,TRBV28,ASSLWGTENTEAF
TRBJ1-6,TRBV9,ASSASGTGPSPLH
TRBJ2-2,TRBV7-9,ASSTLAGDGELF
TRBJ2-1,TRBV24-1,ATSDPRTGGNEQF
TRBJ2-1,TRBV6-1,ASSETSGFYNEQF
TRBJ2-5,TRBV11-2,ASTQAEETQY
TRBJ2-1,TRBV11-3,ASSSRDRADNEQF
TRBJ2-7,TRBV6-6,ASSYSQGQY
TRBJ2-1,TRBV2,ASGQYNEQF
TRBJ1-1,TRBV5-1,ASSLAVGLNTEAF
TRBJ2-2,TRBV4-2,ASSQELGYRGGELF
TRBJ1-6,TRBV6-1,ASSEARVGSGTGARSGSPLH